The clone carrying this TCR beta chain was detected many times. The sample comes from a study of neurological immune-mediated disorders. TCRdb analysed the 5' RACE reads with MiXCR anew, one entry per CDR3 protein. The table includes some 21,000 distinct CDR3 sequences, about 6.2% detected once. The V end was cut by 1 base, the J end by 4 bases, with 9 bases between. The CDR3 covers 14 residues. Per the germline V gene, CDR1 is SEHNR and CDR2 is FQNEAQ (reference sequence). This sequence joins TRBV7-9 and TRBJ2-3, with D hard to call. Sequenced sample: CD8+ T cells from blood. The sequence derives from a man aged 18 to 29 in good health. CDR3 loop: CASSLEITADTQYF. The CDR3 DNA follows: TGTGCCAGCAGCTTAGAGATTACAGCAGATACGCAGTATTTT.